This T cell receptor (beta chain) was recovered during a study of Graves' ophthalmopathy and Graves' hyperthyroidism. As the template, RNA transcripts were used to amplify TCR beta CDR3 regions. The first round was an RT-PCR with HTBI primers, and the second round was a multiplex PCR. TCRdb re-analysed the multiplex PCR reads in MiXCR, keeping a single row per CDR3 protein. The top ten clones hold over 8% of a sample with about half a million distinct CDR3 sequences, 14% of them seen once. The germline V gene encodes CDR1 SGHDT and CDR2 YYEEEE. The trim removed 7 bases at V and 4 bases at J, leaving 4 bases unmatched. The CDR3 has 14 residues. Broader study findings: For predicting ophthalmopathy progression, the model had almost 71% sensitivity and roughly 76% specificity. Blood was where most expanded thyroid clonotypes above 0.001 frequency also turned up.

Moderate-to-severe activity, with CAS ≥3, NOSPECS ≥4 and duration under 3 months, characterized the donors with ophthalmopathy. This clonotype showed up just a few times. The antigen is not known. The TCR sequence derives from a woman aged 25 to 39 with Graves' ophthalmopathy. Input material: blood. V and J are TRBV5-6 and TRBJ2-6; 8 nucleotides align to TRBD2. Written as DNA, the CDR3 is TGTGCCAGCCGGCGGGGGGCAGGGGCCAACGTCCTGACTTTC. This translates into CASRRGAGANVLTF.